This TCR beta chain was captured in a study of human T cells and chemical hapten exposure. Details on this clonotype: As yet, its antigen is unknown.

The V gene's germline CDR1 is DFQATT and CDR2 SNEGSKA (reference sequence). This CDR3 region has 13 residues. Between the trimmed V and J ends, which lost 3 bases and 4 bases, there was a span of 13 bases. The library tagged individual cDNA molecules with unique molecular identifiers. TCRdb recomputed calls from the RACE reads with MiXCR, one row per CDR3 protein. The repertoire holds 35,000 to 50,000 distinct CDR3 sequences, 9.5% to 15% seen once, with approximately 6% in the top ten. Whole-study findings and limits: Those TCRs sitting above 1 in 1000 frequency stayed the same with DPC sensitization. Against controls, expanded TCRs gave rise to significantly more large CDR3 similarity clusters.

As to time point: pre-sensitization, week 0. Treatment in this sample: therapeutic diphenylcyclopropenone sensitization with weekly scalp DPC. Alopecia patients, 18 to 70 years old and DPC-suitable, served as donors. The J gene is TRBJ2-7, the V gene TRBV20-1; a weak D match, TRBD1 (5 bases). This receptor was taken from a woman in her thirties with alopecia areata. Some clones in this sample may be carry-over from other donors' samples. The starting material was whole blood, obtained in connection with sensitization to the hapten diphenylcyclopropenone (DPC). DNA of the CDR3: TGCAGTGCTAGTGTCAGGGCCTTTTACGAGCAGTACTTC. This codes for CSASVRAFYEQYF.